This record looks at one T cell receptor beta chain sequence and its context. These data belong to a study of blood T cell repertoires in COVID-19. Study context: Acute and convalescent COVID-19 samples came from the United States, Italy and Spain. PBMCs, B-cell-depleted T cells, or T cells provided the cDNA or gDNA that made up the material.

As originally analysed: By means of reference gene primer amplification, nucleated cell counts were estimated. The repertoire was sequenced with immunoSEQ multiplex PCR; TCRdb's copy has only in-frame clones and lacks some. V and J calls and clone size are as listed in that table; D and trimming were resolved from the DNA. The table lists around 68,000 clones, roughly 81% of them singletons. The germline V and J ends were trimmed by 5 bases and 4 bases, with 10 bases remaining between them. The CDR3 sequence is 13 residues long. Germline V gene data show CDR1 as SGHVS and CDR2 as FQNEAQ. The TCR originated in a human donor in a cohort sampled during active COVID-19. The sequencing input was peripheral blood. This chain joins TRBV7-8 and TRBJ2-3; no reliable D call. CDR3 nucleotides: TGTGCCAGCAGCCCCGTGCGTCCAGATACGCAGTATTTT. It encodes CASSPVRPDTQYF.